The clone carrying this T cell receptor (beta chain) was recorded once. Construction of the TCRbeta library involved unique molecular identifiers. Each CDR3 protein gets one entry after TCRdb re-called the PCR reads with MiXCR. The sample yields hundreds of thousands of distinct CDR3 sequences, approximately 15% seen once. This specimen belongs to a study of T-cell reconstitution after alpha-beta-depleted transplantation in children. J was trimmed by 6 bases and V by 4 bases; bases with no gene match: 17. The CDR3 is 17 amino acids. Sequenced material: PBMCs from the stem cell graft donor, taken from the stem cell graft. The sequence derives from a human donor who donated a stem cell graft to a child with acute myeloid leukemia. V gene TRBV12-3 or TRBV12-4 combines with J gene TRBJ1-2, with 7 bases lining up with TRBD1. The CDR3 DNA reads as TGTGCCAGCAGTTCCCGAATTGGGACAGCCCCCTCCCATGGCTACACCTTC. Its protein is CASSSRIGTAPSHGYTF.